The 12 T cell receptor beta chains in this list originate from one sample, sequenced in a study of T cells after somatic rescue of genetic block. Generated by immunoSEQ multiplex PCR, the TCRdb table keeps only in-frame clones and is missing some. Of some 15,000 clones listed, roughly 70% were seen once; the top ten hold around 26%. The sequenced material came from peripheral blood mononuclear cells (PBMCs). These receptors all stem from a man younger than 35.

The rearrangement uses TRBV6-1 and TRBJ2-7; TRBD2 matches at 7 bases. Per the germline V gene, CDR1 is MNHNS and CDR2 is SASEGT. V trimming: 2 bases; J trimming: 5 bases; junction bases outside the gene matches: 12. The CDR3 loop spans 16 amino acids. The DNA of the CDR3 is TGTGCCAGCAGTGAACAGGTCTCGCGGCTAGCGGACGAGCAGTACTTC. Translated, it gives CASSEQVSRLADEQYF.

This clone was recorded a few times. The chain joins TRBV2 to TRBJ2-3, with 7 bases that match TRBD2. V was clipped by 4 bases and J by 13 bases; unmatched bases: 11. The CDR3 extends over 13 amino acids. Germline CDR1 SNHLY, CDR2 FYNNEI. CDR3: CASSVSATSPKYF. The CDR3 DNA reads TGTGCCAGCAGTGTTAGCGCGACTAGCCCGAAGTATTTT.

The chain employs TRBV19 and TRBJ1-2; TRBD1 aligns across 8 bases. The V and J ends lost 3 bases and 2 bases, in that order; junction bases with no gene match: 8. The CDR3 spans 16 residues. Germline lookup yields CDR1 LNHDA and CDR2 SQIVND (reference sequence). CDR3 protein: CASSMSRTGRNYGYTF. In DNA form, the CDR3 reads TGTGCCAGTAGTATGTCCCGGACAGGGCGAAACTATGGCTACACCTTC.

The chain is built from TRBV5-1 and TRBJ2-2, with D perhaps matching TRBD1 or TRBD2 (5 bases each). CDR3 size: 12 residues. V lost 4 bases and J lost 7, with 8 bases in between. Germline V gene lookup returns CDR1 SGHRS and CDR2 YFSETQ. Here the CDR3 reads CASSGGGGELFF. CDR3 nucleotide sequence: TGCGCCAGCAGCGGGGGTGGCGGGGAGCTGTTTTTT. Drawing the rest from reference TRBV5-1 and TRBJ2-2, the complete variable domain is KAGVTQTPRYLIKTRGQQVTLSCSPISGHRSVSWYQQTPGQGLQFLFEYFSETQRNKGNFPGRFSGRQFSNSRSEMNVSTLELGDSALYLCASSGGGGELFFGEGSRLTVL.

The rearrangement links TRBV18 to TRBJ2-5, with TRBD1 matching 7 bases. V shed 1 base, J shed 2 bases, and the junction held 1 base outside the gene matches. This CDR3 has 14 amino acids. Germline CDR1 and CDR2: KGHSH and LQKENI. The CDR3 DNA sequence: TGTGCCAGCTCACCACTGGGACAGCAAGAGACCCAGTACTTC. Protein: CASSPLGQQETQYF.

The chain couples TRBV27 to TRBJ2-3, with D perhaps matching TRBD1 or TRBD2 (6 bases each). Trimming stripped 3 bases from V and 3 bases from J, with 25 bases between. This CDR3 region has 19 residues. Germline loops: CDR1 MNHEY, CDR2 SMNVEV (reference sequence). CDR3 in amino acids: CASSLKGGQLHGRTDTQYF. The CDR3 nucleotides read TGTGCCAGCAGTTTGAAGGGGGGCCAACTTCATGGTCGGACAGATACGCAGTATTTT.

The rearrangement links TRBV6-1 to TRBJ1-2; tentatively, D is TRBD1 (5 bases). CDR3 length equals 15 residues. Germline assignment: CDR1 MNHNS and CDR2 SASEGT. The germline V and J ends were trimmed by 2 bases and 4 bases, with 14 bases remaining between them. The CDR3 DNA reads TGTGCCAGCAGTGAAATTGGGCAGGGAGGCTATGGCTACACCTTC. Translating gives CASSEIGQGGYGYTF.

As DNA, the CDR3 is TGTGCCAGCAGCGTAGCTCCGGGAGGAGGCACAGATACGCAGTATTTT. Encoded protein: CASSVAPGGGTDTQYF. The V and J genes are TRBV9 and TRBJ2-3; 7 bases map to TRBD2. The CDR3 is 16 residues long. J lost 1 base, V lost 0 bases, and 5 bases had no gene match. Germline CDR1 reads SGDLS; CDR2 reads YYNGEE.

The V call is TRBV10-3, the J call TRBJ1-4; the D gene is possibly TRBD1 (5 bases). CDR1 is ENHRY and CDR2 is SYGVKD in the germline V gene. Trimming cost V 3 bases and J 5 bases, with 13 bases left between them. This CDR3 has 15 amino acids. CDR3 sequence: CAISESRDPNEKLFF. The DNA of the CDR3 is TGTGCCATCAGTGAATCCCGGGACCCCAATGAAAAACTGTTTTTT.

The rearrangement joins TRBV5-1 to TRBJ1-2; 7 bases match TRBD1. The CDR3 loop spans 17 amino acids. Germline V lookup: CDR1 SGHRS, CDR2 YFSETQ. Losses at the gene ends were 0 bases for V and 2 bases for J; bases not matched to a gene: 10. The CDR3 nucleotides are TGCGCCAGCAGCTTGGGTCTACAGGGGTCGGGGAACTATGGCTACACCTTC. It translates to CASSLGLQGSGNYGYTF. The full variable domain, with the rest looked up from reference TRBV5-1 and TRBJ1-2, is KAGVTQTPRYLIKTRGQQVTLSCSPISGHRSVSWYQQTPGQGLQFLFEYFSETQRNKGNFPGRFSGRQFSNSRSEMNVSTLELGDSALYLCASSLGLQGSGNYGYTFGSGTRLTVV.

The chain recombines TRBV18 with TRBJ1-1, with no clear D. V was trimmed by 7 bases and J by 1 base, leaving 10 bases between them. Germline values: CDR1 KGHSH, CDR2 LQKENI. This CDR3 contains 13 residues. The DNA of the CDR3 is TGTGCCAGCTTGTCGACAAGGAACACTGAAGCTTTCTTT. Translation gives CASLSTRNTEAFF.

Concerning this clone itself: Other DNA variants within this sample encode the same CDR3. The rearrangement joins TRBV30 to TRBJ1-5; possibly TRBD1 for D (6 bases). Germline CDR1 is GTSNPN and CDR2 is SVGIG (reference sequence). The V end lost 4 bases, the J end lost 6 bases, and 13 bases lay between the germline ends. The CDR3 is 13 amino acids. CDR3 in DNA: TGTGCCTGGACGAACAGGGCGGGTCAGCCCCAGCATTTT. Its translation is CAWTNRAGQPQHF. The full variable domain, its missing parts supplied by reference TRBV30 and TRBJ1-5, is SQTIHQWPATLVQPVGSPLSLECTVEGTSNPNLYWYRQAAGRGLQLLFYSVGIGQISSEVPQNLSASRPQDRQFILSSKKLLLSDSGFYLCAWTNRAGQPQHFGDGTRLSIL.